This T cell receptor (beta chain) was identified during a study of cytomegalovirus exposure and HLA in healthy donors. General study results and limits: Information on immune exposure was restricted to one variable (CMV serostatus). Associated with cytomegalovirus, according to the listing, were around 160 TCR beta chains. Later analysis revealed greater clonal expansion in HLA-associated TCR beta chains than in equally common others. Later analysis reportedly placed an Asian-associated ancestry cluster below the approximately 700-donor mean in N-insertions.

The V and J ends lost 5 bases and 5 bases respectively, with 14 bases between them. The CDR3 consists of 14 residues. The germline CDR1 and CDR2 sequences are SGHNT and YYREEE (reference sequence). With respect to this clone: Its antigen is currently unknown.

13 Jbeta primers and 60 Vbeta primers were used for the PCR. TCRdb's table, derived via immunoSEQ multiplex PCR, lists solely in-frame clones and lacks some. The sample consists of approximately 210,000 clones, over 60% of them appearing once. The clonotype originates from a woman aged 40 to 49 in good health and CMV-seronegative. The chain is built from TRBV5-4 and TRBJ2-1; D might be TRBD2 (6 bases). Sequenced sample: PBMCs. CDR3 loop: CASSGAGANNEQFF. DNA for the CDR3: TGTGCCAGCAGTGGAGCGGGCGCAAACAATGAGCAGTTCTTC.